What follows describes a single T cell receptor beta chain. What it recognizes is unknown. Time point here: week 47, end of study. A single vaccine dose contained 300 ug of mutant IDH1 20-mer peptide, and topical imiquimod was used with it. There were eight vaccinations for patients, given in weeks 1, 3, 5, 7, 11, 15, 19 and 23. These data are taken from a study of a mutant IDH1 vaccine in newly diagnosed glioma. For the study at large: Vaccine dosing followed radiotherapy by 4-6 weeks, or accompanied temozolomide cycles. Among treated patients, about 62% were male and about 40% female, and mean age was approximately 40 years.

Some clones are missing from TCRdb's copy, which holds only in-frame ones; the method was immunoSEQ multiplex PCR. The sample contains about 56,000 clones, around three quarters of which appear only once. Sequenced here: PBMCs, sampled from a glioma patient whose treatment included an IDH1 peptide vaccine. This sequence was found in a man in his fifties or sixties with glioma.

CDR3 in amino acids: CASNLPGNTIYF. In nucleotides, the CDR3 is TGTGCCAGCAACTTACCGGGAAACACCATATATTTT. The rearrangement links TRBV9 to TRBJ1-3; the D is unclear. Germline V gives CDR1 SGDLS, CDR2 YYNGEE. Between the trimmed V and J ends, which lost 6 bases and 4 bases, there was a span of 8 bases. The CDR3 totals 12 residues.